What follows describes a single TCR beta chain. This specimen belongs to a study of blood T cell repertoires in COVID-19. Study context: Sites in the United States, Italy and Spain provided acute and convalescent COVID-19 samples. Sources were T cells, B-cell-depleted T cells, or PBMCs; the material itself was cDNA or gDNA.

Here immunoSEQ multiplex PCR was the method, and the copy in TCRdb shows in-frame clones only, minus some. This table has under 250,000 clones, approximately 86% appearing once. CDR3 size: 14 residues. Trimming at V came to 3 bases and at J to 4 bases, leaving 6 bases not matched to a gene. Germline values: CDR1 SGHDT, CDR2 YYEEEE. The receptor was derived from a woman between 55 and 75 years old who had recovered from COVID-19. The sequenced sample consisted of peripheral blood. J is TRBJ1-2 and V is TRBV5-6, with TRBD1 identical over 7 bases. The CDR3 reads CASSWGTATYGYTF. CDR3 sequence (DNA): TGTGCCAGCAGCTGGGGGACAGCTACCTATGGCTACACCTTC.